This note documents a single T cell receptor beta chain sequence. Its antigen is not identified. The data were taken from a study of cytomegalovirus exposure and HLA in healthy donors. Whole-study results and caveats: In a later analysis, parvovirus B19, influenza, CMV and Epstein-Barr virus appeared linked to several top co-occurrence clusters. Upon later analysis, TCR association rates were observed to vary by HLA locus, being highest for DRB1 and lowest for HLA-C. Most TCR sequences were rare, but some public TCRs occurred in many donors.

V gave up 7 bases and J gave up 0 bases, with 10 bases separating them. Germline CDR1 is SGHDT and CDR2 is YYEEEE. CDR3 length: 13 residues. It was with 60 Vbeta and 13 Jbeta primers that the PCR ran. Repertoires were generated with immunoSEQ multiplex PCR, while TCRdb's copy carries only in-frame clones and drops some. The listing contains tens of thousands of clones. The sequence was obtained from a man aged 35-49 years in good health and CMV-seronegative. Input material: PBMCs. This chain uses TRBV5-6 with TRBJ2-5; the D is unclear. CDR3 in DNA: TGTGCCAGCCAGCGAGGAAACCAAGAGACCCAGTACTTC. It codes for CASQRGNQETQYF.